This TCR beta chain was recovered during a study of T cells in Graves' hyperthyroidism and ophthalmopathy. Study outcomes and limitations: Most expanded thyroid clonotypes above 0.001 recurred in blood. Ophthalmopathy stood apart from stable hyperthyroidism in a 13 V-J model.

Using RNA transcripts as the source, TCR beta CDR3 regions were amplified. RT-PCR in the first round (using the HTBI primer set) targeted the TCR CDR3. TCRdb processed the multiplex PCR reads anew with MiXCR; each CDR3 protein has one entry. The sample shows hundreds of thousands of distinct CDR3 sequences, just under 45% of them seen only once. Trimming stripped 3 bases from V and 3 bases from J, with 12 bases between. Germline CDR1 reads SNHLY; CDR2 reads FYNNEI. This CDR3 has 14 residues. This clonotype is a singleton in its sample. The antigen is undetermined. This clone may be a read error of a much larger clone one base away.

The receptor comes from an adult man with Graves' disease, either hyperthyroidism or ophthalmopathy (not recorded which). Material: peripheral blood or thyroid tissue (not recorded which). V usage is TRBV2 and J usage is TRBJ2-7; D perhaps matches TRBD2 (6 bases). The CDR3 reads CASSELARGYEQYF. CDR3 nucleotide sequence: TGTGCCAGCAGTGAGTTAGCGCGGGGCTACGAGCAGTACTTC.